This TCR beta chain comes out of a study of T cell repertoires in cytomegalovirus infection. In the study overall: Well-studied HLA-B-restricted epitopes and recently identified HLA-C-restricted epitopes of CMV were both used in the study.

This clonotype was found many times. Its target is unknown. TCRdb passed the reads through MiXCR, listing each CDR3 protein once. The sample has roughly 920,000 distinct CDR3 sequences, roughly 30% seen once. The CDR3 spans 14 residues. Germline-derived CDR1 and CDR2 are LNHDA and SQIVND (reference sequence). Trimming stripped 7 bases from V and 5 bases from J, with 15 bases between. Study-level points and caveats: It was HLA-C-restricted CMV-specific TCR beta clonotypes that dominated the response ex vivo. The study identified carriers of CMV plus the relevant HLA from cumulative public TCR beta family frequency.

This sequence originates from a human donor in good health (CMV status not recorded). Some clones in this sample may be carry-over from other donors' samples. The specimen was cultured CD8+ T cells from PBMCs, collected from culture after CMV antigen stimulation. The chain joins TRBV19 to TRBJ2-1; D is possibly TRBD1 or TRBD2 (5 bases each). The CDR3 nucleotides are TGTGCCAGTACCACCGGGGTAGGGGACAATGAGCAGTTCTTC. It translates to CASTTGVGDNEQFF.